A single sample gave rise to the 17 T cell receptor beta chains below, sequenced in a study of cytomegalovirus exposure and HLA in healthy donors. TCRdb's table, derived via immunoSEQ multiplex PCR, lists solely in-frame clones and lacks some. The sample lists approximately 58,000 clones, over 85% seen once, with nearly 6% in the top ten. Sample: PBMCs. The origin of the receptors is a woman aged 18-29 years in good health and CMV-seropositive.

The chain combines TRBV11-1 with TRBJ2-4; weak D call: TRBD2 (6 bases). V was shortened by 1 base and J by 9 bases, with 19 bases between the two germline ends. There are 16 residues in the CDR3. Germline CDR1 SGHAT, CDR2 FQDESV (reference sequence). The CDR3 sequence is CASSLVAAQEGGIQYF. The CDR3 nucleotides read TGTGCCAGCAGCTTAGTAGCGGCCCAAGAGGGCGGCATTCAGTACTTC.

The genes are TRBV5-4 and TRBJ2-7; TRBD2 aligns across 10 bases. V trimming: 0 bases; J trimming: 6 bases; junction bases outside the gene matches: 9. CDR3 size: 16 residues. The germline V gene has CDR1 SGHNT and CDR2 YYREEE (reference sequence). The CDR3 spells CASSLGASGSQREQYF. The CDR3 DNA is TGTGCCAGCAGCTTGGGAGCTAGCGGGAGTCAGCGCGAGCAGTACTTC.

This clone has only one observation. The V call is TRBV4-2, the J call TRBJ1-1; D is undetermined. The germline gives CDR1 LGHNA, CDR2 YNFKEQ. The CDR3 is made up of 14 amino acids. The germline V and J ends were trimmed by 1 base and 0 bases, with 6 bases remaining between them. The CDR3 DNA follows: TGTGCCAGCAGCCAAGGGGAGGTGAACACTGAAGCTTTCTTT. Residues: CASSQGEVNTEAFF.

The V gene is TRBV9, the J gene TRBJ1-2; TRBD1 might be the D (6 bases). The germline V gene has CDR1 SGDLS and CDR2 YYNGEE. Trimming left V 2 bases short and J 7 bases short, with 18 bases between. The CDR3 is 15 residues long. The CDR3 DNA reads TGTGCCAGCAGCGTCGGACAGCGAGACGCCGCTGGCTACACCTTC. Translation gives CASSVGQRDAAGYTF.

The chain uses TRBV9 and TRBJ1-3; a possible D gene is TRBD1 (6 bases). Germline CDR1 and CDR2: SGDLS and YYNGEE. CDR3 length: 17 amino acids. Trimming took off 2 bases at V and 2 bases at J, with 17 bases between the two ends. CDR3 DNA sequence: TGTGCCAGCAGCGTGGGGCCAATGACAGGAACTGGAAACACCATATATTTT. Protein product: CASSVGPMTGTGNTIYF.

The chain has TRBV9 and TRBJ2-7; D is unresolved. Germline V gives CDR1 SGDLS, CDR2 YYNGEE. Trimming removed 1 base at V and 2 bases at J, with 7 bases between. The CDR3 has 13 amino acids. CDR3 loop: CASSVSPTYEQYF. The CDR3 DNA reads TGTGCCAGCAGCGTATCACCTACCTACGAGCAGTACTTC.

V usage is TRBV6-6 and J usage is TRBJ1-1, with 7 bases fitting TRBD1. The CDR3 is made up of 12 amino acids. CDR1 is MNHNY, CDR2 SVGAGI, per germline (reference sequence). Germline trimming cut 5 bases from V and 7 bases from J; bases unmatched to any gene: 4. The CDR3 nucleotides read TGTGCCAGCAGTCCAAGGGGGCTTGAAGCTTTCTTT. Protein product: CASSPRGLEAFF.

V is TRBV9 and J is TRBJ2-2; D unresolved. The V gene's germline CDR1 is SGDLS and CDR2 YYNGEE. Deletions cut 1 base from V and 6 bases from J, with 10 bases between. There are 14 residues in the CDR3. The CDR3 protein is CASSVYGLAGELFF. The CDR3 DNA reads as TGTGCCAGCAGCGTATACGGTTTGGCCGGGGAGCTGTTTTTT.

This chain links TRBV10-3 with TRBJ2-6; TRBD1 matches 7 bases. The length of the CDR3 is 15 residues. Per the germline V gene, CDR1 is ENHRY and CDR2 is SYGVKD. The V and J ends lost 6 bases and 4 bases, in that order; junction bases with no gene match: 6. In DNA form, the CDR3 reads TGTGCCATCAGGGGTAGGGGGCGCGGGGCCAACGTCCTGACTTTC. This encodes CAIRGRGRGANVLTF.

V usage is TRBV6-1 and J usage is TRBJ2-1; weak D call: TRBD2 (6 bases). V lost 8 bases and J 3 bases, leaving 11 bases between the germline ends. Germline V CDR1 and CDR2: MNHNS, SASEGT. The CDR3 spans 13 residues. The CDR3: CASDGGSYNEQFF. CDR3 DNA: TGTGCCAGCGACGGGGGAAGCTACAATGAGCAGTTCTTC.

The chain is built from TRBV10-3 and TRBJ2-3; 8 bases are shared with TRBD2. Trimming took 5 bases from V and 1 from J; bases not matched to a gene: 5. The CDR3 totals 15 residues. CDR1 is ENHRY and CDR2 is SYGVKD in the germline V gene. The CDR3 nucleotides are TGTGCCATCAGTTTCCTTAGCGGGGGCACAGATACGCAGTATTTT. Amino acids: CAISFLSGGTDTQYF.

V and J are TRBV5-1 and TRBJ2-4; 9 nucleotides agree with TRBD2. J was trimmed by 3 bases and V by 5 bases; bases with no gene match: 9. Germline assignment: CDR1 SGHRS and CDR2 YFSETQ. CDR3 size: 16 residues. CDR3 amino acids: CASRTLAGRDKNIQYF. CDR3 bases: TGCGCCAGCAGAACTCTAGCGGGACGGGACAAAAACATTCAGTACTTC. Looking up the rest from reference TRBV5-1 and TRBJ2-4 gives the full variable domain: KAGVTQTPRYLIKTRGQQVTLSCSPISGHRSVSWYQQTPGQGLQFLFEYFSETQRNKGNFPGRFSGRQFSNSRSEMNVSTLELGDSALYLCASRTLAGRDKNIQYFGAGTRLSVL.

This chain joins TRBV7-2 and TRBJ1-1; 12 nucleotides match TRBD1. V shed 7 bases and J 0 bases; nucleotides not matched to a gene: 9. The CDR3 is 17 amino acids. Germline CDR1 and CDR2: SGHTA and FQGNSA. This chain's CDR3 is CASTSRGQGALNTEAFF. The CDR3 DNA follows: TGTGCCAGCACCTCCCGGGGACAGGGGGCGCTGAACACTGAAGCTTTCTTT. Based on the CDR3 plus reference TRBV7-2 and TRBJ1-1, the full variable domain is GAGVSQSPSNKVTEKGKDVELRCDPISGHTALYWYRQSLGQGLEFLIYFQGNSAPDKSGLPSDRFSAERTGGSVSTLTIQRTQQEDSAVYLCASTSRGQGALNTEAFFGQGTRLTVV.

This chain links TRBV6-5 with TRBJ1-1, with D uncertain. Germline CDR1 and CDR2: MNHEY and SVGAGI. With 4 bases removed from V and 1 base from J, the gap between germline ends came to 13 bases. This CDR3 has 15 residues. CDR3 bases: TGTGCCAGCAGTTTCCAGCGAACTCAGAACACTGAAGCTTTCTTT. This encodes CASSFQRTQNTEAFF.

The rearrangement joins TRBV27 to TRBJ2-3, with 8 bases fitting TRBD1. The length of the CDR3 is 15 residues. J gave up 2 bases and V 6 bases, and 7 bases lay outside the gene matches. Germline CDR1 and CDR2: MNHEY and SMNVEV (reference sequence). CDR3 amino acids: CASSPRDRPTDTQYF. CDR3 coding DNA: TGTGCCAGCAGCCCACGGGACAGGCCCACAGATACGCAGTATTTT.

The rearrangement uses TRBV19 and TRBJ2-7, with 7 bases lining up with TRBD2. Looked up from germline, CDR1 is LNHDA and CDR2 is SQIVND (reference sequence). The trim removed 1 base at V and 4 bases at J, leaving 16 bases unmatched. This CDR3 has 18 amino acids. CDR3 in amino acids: CASSIGASGAPTPYEQYF. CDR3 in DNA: TGTGCCAGTAGTATAGGGGCTAGCGGAGCCCCTACGCCTTACGAGCAGTACTTC. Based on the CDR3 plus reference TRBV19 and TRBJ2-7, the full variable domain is DGGITQSPKYLFRKEGQNVTLSCEQNLNHDAMYWYRQDPGQGLRLIYYSQIVNDFQKGDIAEGYSVSREKKESFPLTVTSAQKNPTAFYLCASSIGASGAPTPYEQYFGPGTRLTVT.

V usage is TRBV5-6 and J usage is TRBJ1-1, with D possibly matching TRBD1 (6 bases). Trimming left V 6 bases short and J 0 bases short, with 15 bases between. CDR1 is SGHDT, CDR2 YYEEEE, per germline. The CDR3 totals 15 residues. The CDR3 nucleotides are TGTGCCAGCACCGTACAGGGCGCAATGAACACTGAAGCTTTCTTT. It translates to CASTVQGAMNTEAFF. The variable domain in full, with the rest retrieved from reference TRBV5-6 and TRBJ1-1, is DAGVTQSPTHLIKTRGQQVTLRCSPKSGHDTVSWYQQALGQGPQFIFQYYEEEERQRGNFPDRFSGHQFPNYSSELNVNALLLGDSALYLCASTVQGAMNTEAFFGQGTRLTVV.